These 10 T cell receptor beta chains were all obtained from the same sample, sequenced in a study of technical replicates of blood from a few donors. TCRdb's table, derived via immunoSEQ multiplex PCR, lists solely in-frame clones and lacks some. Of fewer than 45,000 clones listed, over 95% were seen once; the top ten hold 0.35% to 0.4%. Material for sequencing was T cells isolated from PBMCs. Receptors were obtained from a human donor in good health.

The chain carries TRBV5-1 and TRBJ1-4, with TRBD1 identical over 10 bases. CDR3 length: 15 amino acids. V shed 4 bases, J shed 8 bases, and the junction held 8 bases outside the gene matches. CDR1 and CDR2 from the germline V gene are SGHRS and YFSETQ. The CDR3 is CASSLRTGGGEKLFF. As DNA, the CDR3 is TGCGCCAGCAGCCTCCGGACAGGGGGTGGGGAAAAACTGTTTTTT.

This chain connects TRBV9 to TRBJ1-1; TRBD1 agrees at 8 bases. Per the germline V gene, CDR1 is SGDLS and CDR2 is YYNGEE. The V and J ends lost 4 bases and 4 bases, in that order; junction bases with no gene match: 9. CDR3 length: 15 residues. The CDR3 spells CASSPWDRSATEAFF. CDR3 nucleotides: TGTGCCAGCAGCCCCTGGGACAGGTCAGCCACTGAAGCTTTCTTT.

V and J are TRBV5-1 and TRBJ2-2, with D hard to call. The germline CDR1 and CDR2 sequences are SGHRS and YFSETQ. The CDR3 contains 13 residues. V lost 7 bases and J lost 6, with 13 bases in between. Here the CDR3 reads CASARLDPGELFF. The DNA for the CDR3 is TGCGCCAGCGCAAGGCTAGACCCCGGGGAGCTGTTTTTT.

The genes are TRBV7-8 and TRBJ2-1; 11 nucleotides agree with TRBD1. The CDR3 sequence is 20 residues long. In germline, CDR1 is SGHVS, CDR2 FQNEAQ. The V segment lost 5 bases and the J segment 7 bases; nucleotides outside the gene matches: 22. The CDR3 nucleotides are TGTGCCAGCAGCCCCGTGGGGGGTTGGCTTTGGGACAGGGGGTTTAATGAGCAGTTCTTC. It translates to CASSPVGGWLWDRGFNEQFF.

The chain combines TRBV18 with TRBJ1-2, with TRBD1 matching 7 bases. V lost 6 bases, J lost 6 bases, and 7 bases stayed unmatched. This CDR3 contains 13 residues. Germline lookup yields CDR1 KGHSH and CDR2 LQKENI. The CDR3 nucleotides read TGTGCCAGCTCGCCTGACAGGGTCCATGGCTACACCTTC. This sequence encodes CASSPDRVHGYTF.

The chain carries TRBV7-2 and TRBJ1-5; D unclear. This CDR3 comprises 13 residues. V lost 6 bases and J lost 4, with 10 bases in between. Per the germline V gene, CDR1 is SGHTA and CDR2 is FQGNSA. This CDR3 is CASSPDWNQPQHF. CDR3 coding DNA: TGTGCCAGCAGTCCAGACTGGAATCAGCCCCAGCATTTT. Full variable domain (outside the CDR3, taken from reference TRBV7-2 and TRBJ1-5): GAGVSQSPSNKVTEKGKDVELRCDPISGHTALYWYRQSLGQGLEFLIYFQGNSAPDKSGLPSDRFSAERTGGSVSTLTIQRTQQEDSAVYLCASSPDWNQPQHFGDGTRLSIL.

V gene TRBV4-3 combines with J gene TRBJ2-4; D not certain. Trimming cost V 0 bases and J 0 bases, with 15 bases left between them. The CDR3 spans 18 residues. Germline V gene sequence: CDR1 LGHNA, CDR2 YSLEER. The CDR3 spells CASSQERSLLLAKNIQYF. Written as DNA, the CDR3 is TGCGCCAGCAGCCAAGAACGGTCGCTACTACTAGCCAAAAACATTCAGTACTTC.

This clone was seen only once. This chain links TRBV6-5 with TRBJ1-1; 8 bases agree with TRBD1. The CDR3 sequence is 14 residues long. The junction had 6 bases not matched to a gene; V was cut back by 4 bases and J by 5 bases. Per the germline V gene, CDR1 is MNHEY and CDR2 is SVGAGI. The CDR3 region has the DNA TGTGCCAGCAGTTTCCAGGGGGCGAGGACTGAAGCTTTCTTT. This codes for CASSFQGARTEAFF.

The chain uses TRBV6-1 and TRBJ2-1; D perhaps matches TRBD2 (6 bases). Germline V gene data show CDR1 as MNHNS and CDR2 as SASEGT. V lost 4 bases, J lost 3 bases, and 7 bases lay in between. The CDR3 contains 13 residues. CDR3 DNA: TGTGCCAGCAGTGGGGGGGACTACAATGAGCAGTTCTTC. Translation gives CASSGGDYNEQFF.

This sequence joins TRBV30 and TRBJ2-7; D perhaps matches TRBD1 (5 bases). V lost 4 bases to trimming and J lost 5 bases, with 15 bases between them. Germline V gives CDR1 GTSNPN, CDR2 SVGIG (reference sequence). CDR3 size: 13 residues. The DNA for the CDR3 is TGTGCCTGGAACCCGCAGGGCCTGGACGAGCAGTACTTC. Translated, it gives CAWNPQGLDEQYF.